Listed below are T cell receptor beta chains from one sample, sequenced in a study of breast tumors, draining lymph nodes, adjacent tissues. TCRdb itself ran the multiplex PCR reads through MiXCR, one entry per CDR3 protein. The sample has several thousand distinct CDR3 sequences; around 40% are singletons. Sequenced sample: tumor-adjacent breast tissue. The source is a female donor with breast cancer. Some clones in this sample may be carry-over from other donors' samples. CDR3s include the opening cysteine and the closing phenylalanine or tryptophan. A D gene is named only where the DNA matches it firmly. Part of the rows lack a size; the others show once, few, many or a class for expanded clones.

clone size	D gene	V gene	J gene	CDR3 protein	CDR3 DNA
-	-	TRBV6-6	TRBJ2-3	CASSRRRMAPSTDTRYF	TGTGCCAGCAGCCGCCGTAGGATGGCGCCTAGCACAGATACGCGGTATTTT
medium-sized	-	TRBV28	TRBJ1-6	CASSFPSLGRTQNSPLHF	TGTGCCAGCAGTTTTCCAAGTTTGGGACGGACGCAGAATTCACCCCTCCACTTT
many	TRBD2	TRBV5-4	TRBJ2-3	CASSLEGTSGRVF	TGTGCCAGCAGCTTAGAGGGGACTAGCGGGAGGGTATTT
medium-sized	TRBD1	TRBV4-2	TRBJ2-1	CASSQDRNPGQNNNEQFF	TGTGCCAGCAGCCAAGATAGAAACCCGGGACAGAATAACAATGAGCAGTTCTTC
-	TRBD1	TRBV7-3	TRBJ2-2	CASSFRRTGEVGELFF	TGTGCCAGCAGCTTCCGGAGGACAGGGGAAGTCGGGGAGCTGTTTTTT
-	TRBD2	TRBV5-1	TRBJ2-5	CASSRSTSLETQYF	TGCGCCAGCAGCAGATCGACTAGCTTGGAGACCCAGTACTTC
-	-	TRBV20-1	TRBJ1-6	CSATRTVNSPLHF	TGCAGTGCTACTCGGACGGTCAATTCACCCCTCCACTTT
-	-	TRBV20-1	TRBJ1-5	CSARVLDPNQPQHF	TGCAGTGCTAGAGTACTGGACCCGAATCAGCCTCAGCATTTT
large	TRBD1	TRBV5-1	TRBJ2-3	CASSLGGQGKYDTQYF	TGCGCCAGCAGCTTGGGGGGACAGGGTAAATACGATACGCAGTATTTT
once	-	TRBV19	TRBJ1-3	CASIGRESGNTIYF	TGTGCCAGTATTGGCAGGGAATCTGGAAACACCATATATTTT
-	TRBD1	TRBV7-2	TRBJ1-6	CASSLGGTGGIFSPLHF	TGTGCCAGCAGCTTAGGAGGGACAGGGGGCATATTTTCACCCCTCCACTTT
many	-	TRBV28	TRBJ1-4	CASSLTGRRDEKLFF	TGTGCCAGCAGTTTAACGGGGAGGAGGGATGAAAAACTGTTTTTT
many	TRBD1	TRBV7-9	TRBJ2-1	CASRPGQGANEQFF	TGTGCCAGCAGGCCGGGACAGGGGGCTAATGAGCAGTTCTTC
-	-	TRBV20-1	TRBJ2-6	CSAVNSGANVLTF	TGCAGTGCTGTTAACTCTGGGGCCAACGTCCTGACTTTC
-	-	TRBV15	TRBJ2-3	CATSGGLAGVTDTRYF	TGTGCCACCAGCGGGGGGCTGGCGGGAGTCACAGATACGCGGTATTTT
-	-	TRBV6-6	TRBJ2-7	CASSSTGTHEQYF	TGTGCCAGCAGTTCCACCGGGACACACGAGCAGTACTTC
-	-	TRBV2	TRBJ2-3	CASKDFTDTQYF	TGTGCCAGCAAGGACTTCACAGATACGCAGTATTTT
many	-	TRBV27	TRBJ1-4	CASSSQQIPQEKLFF	TGTGCCAGCAGTTCCCAACAGATCCCTCAGGAAAAACTGTTTTTT
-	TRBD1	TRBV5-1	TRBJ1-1	CASSRNQGANTEAFF	TGCGCCAGCAGCCGGAATCAGGGGGCGAACACTGAAGCTTTCTTT
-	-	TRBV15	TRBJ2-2	CATSRNLVGGELFF	TGTGCCACCAGCAGAAACCTAGTTGGCGGGGAGCTGTTTTTT
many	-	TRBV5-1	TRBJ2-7	CASSLDEQYF	TGCGCCAGCAGCTTGGACGAGCAGTACTTC
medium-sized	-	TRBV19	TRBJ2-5	CASSSGETQYF	TGTGCCAGTAGTAGCGGAGAGACCCAGTACTTC
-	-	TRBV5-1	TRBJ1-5	CASSPGGAEDQPQHF	TGCGCCAGCAGCCCGGGCGGGGCGGAGGATCAGCCCCAGCATTTT
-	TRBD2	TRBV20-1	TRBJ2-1	CSARDSLAERYEQFF	TGCAGTGCTAGAGATTCACTAGCGGAGAGGTATGAGCAGTTCTTC
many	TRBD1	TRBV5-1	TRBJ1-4	CASSFEQGEVTNEKLFF	TGCGCCAGCAGCTTCGAACAGGGGGAGGTGACTAATGAAAAACTGTTTTTT
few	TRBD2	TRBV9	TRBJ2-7	CVSSGSTSGRFEQYF	TGTGTCAGCAGCGGGTCGACTAGCGGGAGGTTCGAGCAGTACTTC
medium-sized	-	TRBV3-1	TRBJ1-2	CASSQETFGGYTF	TGTGCCAGCAGCCAAGAGACATTTGGAGGCTACACCTTC
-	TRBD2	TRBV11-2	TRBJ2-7	CASSSAKKGGRKYEQYF	TGTGCCAGCAGCTCCGCCAAAAAGGGCGGGAGGAAATACGAGCAGTACTTC
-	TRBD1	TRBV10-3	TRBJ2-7	CAISESQGQGLPYEQYF	TGTGCCATCAGTGAGTCCCAGGGACAGGGCCTCCCCTACGAGCAGTACTTC
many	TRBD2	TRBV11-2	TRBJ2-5	CASSLGRGVGTSGTPTPGETQYF	TGTGCCAGCAGCTTAGGAAGGGGGGTTGGGACTAGCGGGACCCCGACCCCAGGTGAGACCCAGTACTTC
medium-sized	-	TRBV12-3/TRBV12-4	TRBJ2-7	CASSLGQRGEQYF	TGTGCCAGCAGTTTAGGACAACGAGGTGAGCAGTACTTC
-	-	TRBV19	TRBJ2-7	CATSIVRSETYEQYF	TGTGCCACTAGTATAGTACGTTCCGAAACCTACGAGCAGTACTTC
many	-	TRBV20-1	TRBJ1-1	CSARAGRGEKWNTEAFF	TGCAGTGCTAGAGCCGGTCGGGGAGAGAAGTGGAACACTGAAGCTTTCTTT
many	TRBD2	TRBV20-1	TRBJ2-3	CSARDLSGTSGRREPTDTQYF	TGCAGTGCTAGAGATCTTTCGGGGACTAGCGGGAGAAGGGAGCCCACAGATACGCAGTATTTT
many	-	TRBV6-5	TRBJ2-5	CASSDWDGKETQYF	TGTGCCAGCAGTGACTGGGACGGCAAAGAGACCCAGTACTTC
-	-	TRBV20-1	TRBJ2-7	CSAGPSLDEQYF	TGCAGTGCTGGACCGTCCCTAGACGAGCAGTACTTC
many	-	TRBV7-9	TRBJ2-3	CASSIKDSNTQYF	TGTGCCAGCAGTATAAAGGACAGTAATACGCAGTATTTT
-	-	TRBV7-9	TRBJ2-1	CASNWENEQFF	TGTGCCAGCAACTGGGAGAATGAGCAGTTCTTC
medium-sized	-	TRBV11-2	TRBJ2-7	CASSLGIGSYEQYF	TGTGCCAGCAGCTTAGGGATAGGGTCCTACGAGCAGTACTTC
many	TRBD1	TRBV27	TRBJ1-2	CASSSAGTGGAYGYTF	TGTGCCAGCAGTTCTGCGGGGACAGGGGGAGCCTATGGCTACACCTTC
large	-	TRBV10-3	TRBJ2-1	CAISESDNPNEQFF	TGTGCCATCAGTGAGTCGGATAATCCCAATGAGCAGTTCTTC
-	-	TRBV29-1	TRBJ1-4	CSVVGNGGKLFF	TGCAGCGTTGTCGGGAACGGCGGAAAACTGTTTTTT
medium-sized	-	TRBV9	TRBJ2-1	CASSVHPDTGDEQFF	TGTGCCAGCAGCGTACATCCAGACACTGGGGATGAGCAGTTCTTC
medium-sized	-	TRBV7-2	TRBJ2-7	CASSSARGSYEQYF	TGTGCCAGCAGCTCCGCTAGAGGGAGCTACGAGCAGTACTTC
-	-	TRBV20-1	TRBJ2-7	CSARFSAYEQYF	TGCAGTGCCCGCTTTAGCGCGTACGAGCAGTACTTC
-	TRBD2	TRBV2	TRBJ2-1	CASSGGTSGYNEQFF	TGTGCCAGCAGTGGAGGGACTAGCGGATACAATGAGCAGTTCTTC
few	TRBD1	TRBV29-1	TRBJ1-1	CSVPIGTANTEAFF	TGCAGCGTTCCAATCGGGACAGCGAACACTGAAGCTTTCTTT